The TCR beta chain described here comes from a study of human T cells and chemical hapten exposure. The overall study: The patients were mostly female; they had alopecia areata, totalis or universalis. Study-wide results and limits: With DPC sensitization, TCRs exceeding 1 in 1000 frequency showed no change.

Of note for this clonotype: No antigen is known for it.

Individual cDNA molecules (in the library) carried attached unique molecular identifiers. TCRdb processed the RACE reads anew with MiXCR; each CDR3 protein has one entry. The repertoire consists of roughly 380,000 distinct CDR3 sequences, with 5.1% occurring once and the leading ten covering just over 2.5%. The germline V and J ends were trimmed by 6 bases and 2 bases, with 10 bases remaining between them. This CDR3 spans 13 amino acids. CDR1 is SNHLY, CDR2 FYNNEI, per germline. Time point indicated: pre-sensitization, week 0. The treatment here: therapeutic diphenylcyclopropenone sensitization with weekly scalp DPC.

The sequence was obtained from a woman aged 45 to 65 with alopecia areata. Some clones in this sample may be carry-over from other donors' samples. The chain uses TRBV2 and TRBJ2-5; D not resolved. Material: whole blood, obtained in connection with sensitization to the hapten diphenylcyclopropenone (DPC). In DNA, the CDR3 is TGTGCCAGCAGAGACCAGATACAAGAGACCCAGTACTTC. Translation: CASRDQIQETQYF.